The present TCR beta chain was sequenced within a study of T cell responses to AZD1222 COVID-19 vaccine (dated by TCRdb to the early 2020s). For the study in its entirety: TCR sequencing was performed for more than 230 trial participants, of whom about 210 were given two doses of AZD1222 and 26 were given two doses of MenACWY control vaccine. Enrollment into the trials was organized by age into subgroups of 18-55, 56-69 and 70-plus years, and those subgroups contained roughly 150, 30 and 60 TCR-sequenced participants, respectively.

In light of the paper, this sample's time point label describes: about 28 days (+/-7) after the second vaccine dose. The treatment or condition label, as the study defines it: meningococcal conjugate vaccine given as trial control. The vaccinee samples were drawn from two UK trials, COV001 and COV002, one of which was a single-blind randomized controlled phase 2/3 trial testing AZD1222 (ChAdOx1 nCoV-19) in healthy adults. For TCRbeta chain sequencing, PBMC samples were collected from trial participants at day 0 and at day 28 after the second dose. The CDR3 regions of human TCRbeta chains were analyzed by immunosequencing. Concerning the study's data processing: TCRs in the repertoires were matched against a reference library of SARS-CoV-2-specific TCRs that had been generated with the MIRA antigen-specificity platform. Breadth was defined as the fraction of unique TCRs that were SARS-CoV-2-associated. Depth was defined as the fraction of total T cells that were SARS-CoV-2-associated. Using the MIRA data, each spike-specific TCR was mapped to the spike region that the TCR reacts to and placed in a CD4 or CD8 class. Log10-transformed breadth and depth values were compared by one-way ANOVA with Sidak's multiple comparisons tests. In TCRdb, the immuneACCESS table is reduced to in-frame sequences with V and J assigned. These tables do not hold every clone; where another copy was compared, an unresolved V gene accounts for under half, and the others remain unexplained. V, J and clone size were drawn from that table, and D and trimming were deduced from the DNA. The sample table records 130,000 or so clones; 75% to 95% of these occur just once. Around 3.8% of the sample goes to the ten largest clones.

What the research found in general, with its limitations: Only six or seven AZD1222 recipients were SARS-CoV-2 seropositive at baseline, limiting conclusions about previously exposed vaccinees. Most participants were white British and females outnumbered males, and the authors suggested that clonal diversity may have been underestimated. Nearly half of unique spike-specific TCRs reportedly recognized epitopes outside regions mutated in the B.1.351 and B.1.1.7 variants. A significant rise in spike-specific TCR breadth and depth was observed after two AZD1222 doses relative to day 0 and relative to MenACWY recipients. In the small 56-69-year group, the increase in depth fell short of significance, most likely because of low power. Because no day 14 peak-response samples were available, repertoires were characterized only after the peak T cell response. The whole spike protein was spanned by vaccine-associated CD4 TCRs, and dominant responses were seen in regions 160-218 and 743-854.

The CDR3, from cysteine to phenylalanine, totals 13 residues. CDR3 DNA is the only sequence kept; it has 39 bases, read in frame from the first base. Via the germline V gene, CDR1 is SGDLS and CDR2 YYNGEE. Trimming costs V 4 bases and J 8 bases, and their ends lie 15 bases apart. As concerns this clone: The antigen this receptor binds is unknown. The record has no base qualities; no much larger clone is one base away.

This receptor was identified in an adult who received the MenACWY meningococcal vaccine as a control. The specimen was peripheral blood, collected 28 days after the second dose of the MenACWY control vaccine. Here the chain combines TRBV9 and TRBJ1-1; a tentative D call is TRBD1 (5 bases match). The DNA reads as follows: TGTGCCAGCAGCTCACAGCCGGGGCAAGAAGCTTTCTTT. This gives the protein CASSSQPGQEAFF.